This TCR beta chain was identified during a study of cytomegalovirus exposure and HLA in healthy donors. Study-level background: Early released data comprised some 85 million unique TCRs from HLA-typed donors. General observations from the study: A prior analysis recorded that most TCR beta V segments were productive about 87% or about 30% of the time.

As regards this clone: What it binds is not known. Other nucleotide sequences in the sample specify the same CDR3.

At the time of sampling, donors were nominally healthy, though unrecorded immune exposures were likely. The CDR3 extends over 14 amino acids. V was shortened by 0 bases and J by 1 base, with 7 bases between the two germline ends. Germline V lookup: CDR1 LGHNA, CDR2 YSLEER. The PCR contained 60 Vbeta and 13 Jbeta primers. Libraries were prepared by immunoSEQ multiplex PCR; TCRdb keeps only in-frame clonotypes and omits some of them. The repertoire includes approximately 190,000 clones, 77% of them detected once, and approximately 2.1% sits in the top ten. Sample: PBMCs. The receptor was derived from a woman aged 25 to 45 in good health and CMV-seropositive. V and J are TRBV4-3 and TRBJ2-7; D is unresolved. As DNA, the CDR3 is TGCGCCAGCAGCCAAGATCGGGTTTCCTACGAGCAGTACTTC. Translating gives CASSQDRVSYEQYF.